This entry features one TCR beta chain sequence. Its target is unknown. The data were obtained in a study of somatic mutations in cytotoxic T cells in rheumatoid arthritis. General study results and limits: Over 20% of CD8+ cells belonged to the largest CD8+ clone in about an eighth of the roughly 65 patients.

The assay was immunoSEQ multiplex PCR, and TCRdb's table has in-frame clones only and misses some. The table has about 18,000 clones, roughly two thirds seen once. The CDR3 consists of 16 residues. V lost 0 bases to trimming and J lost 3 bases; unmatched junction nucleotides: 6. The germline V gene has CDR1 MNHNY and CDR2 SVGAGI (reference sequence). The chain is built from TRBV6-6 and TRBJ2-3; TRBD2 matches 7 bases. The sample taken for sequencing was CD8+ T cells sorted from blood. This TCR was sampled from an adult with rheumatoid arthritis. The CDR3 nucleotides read TGTGCCAGCAGTTACTCCGGGAGGAGGGATACAGATACGCAGTATTTT. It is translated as CASSYSGRRDTDTQYF.